The 23 T cell receptor beta chains presented below share a single source sample, sequenced in a study of cytomegalovirus exposure and HLA in healthy donors. Vbeta (60) and Jbeta (13) primers were used in the PCR. Some clones are missing from TCRdb's copy, which holds only in-frame ones; the method was immunoSEQ multiplex PCR. The data hold about 130,000 clones, with 70% to 85% observed a single time. Sequencing was carried out using PBMCs. All receptors come from a boy between 2 and 10 years old in good health and CMV-seronegative.

The rearrangement joins TRBV18 to TRBJ2-2; D unresolved. With 0 bases removed from V and 3 bases from J, the gap between germline ends came to 5 bases. CDR3 length equals 14 residues. CDR1 is KGHSH, CDR2 LQKENI, per germline. CDR3 DNA: TGTGCCAGCTCACCACCCCTTTACACCGGGGAGCTGTTTTTT. This translates into CASSPPLYTGELFF.

This chain joins TRBV7-9 and TRBJ2-7; TRBD2 agrees at 10 bases. The CDR3 consists of 16 residues. V trimming: 0 bases; J trimming: 0 bases; junction bases outside the gene matches: 2. Germline V gene data show CDR1 as SEHNR and CDR2 as FQNEAQ (reference sequence). CDR3 region: CASSLAGTSVSYEQYF. CDR3 nucleotide sequence: TGTGCCAGCAGCTTAGCTGGGACTAGCGTCTCCTACGAGCAGTACTTC. Full variable domain (missing parts from reference TRBV7-9 and TRBJ2-7): DTGVSQNPRHKITKRGQNVTFRCDPISEHNRLYWYRQTLGQGPEFLTYFQNEAQLEKSRLLSDRFSAERPKGSFSTLEIQRTEQGDSAMYLCASSLAGTSVSYEQYFGPGTRLTVT.

The chain uses TRBV18 and TRBJ1-1, with TRBD1 as a possible D gene (5 bases). V was cut by 0 bases and J by 4 bases, with 18 bases left in between. The CDR3 sequence is 17 residues long. Germline V gene lookup returns CDR1 KGHSH and CDR2 LQKENI. This CDR3 is CASSPPGGGYLVTEAFF. The DNA for the CDR3 is TGTGCCAGCTCACCACCCGGGGGAGGGTATCTCGTCACTGAAGCTTTCTTT.

The J gene is TRBJ2-1, the V gene TRBV4-3, with a possible D match to TRBD2 (5 bases). V was pared by 0 bases and J by 7 bases, with 10 bases between. Germline CDR1 LGHNA, CDR2 YSLEER. This CDR3 has 14 amino acids. As DNA, the CDR3 is TGCGCCAGCAGCCAAGATAGAGGCGGGAATGAGCAGTTCTTC. Translation: CASSQDRGGNEQFF.

This chain uses TRBV9 with TRBJ2-2, with 8 bases fitting TRBD2. The CDR3 length is 17 residues. Germline CDR1 SGDLS, CDR2 YYNGEE. V trimming: 4 bases; J trimming: 5 bases; junction bases outside the gene matches: 13. CDR3 region: CASSPRIGGVRTGELFF. CDR3 nucleotide sequence: TGTGCCAGCAGCCCCCGTATCGGGGGGGTCCGGACCGGGGAGCTGTTTTTT.

V is TRBV5-4 and J is TRBJ2-1; the D gene is possibly TRBD2 (5 bases). Looked up from germline, CDR1 is SGHNT and CDR2 is YYREEE (reference sequence). The V and J ends lost 4 bases and 1 base respectively, with 15 bases between them. There are 16 residues in the CDR3. The CDR3 DNA follows: TGTGCCAGCAGCCCGGAGGTTCTACGATCCTACAATGAGCAGTTCTTC. It specifies CASSPEVLRSYNEQFF. Looking up the rest from reference TRBV5-4 and TRBJ2-1 gives the full variable domain: ETGVTQSPTHLIKTRGQQVTLRCSSQSGHNTVSWYQQALGQGPQFIFQYYREEENGRGNFPPRFSGLQFPNYSSELNVNALELDDSALYLCASSPEVLRSYNEQFFGPGTRLTVL.

The chain recombines TRBV5-5 with TRBJ1-1; TRBD1 might be the D (6 bases). The CDR3 contains 15 residues. Per the germline V gene, CDR1 is SGHKS and CDR2 is YYEKEE (reference sequence). V dropped 7 bases and J dropped 10 bases, with 26 bases sitting between them. The CDR3 here is CASEPSGTFRGGAFF. CDR3 coding DNA: TGTGCCAGCGAACCCTCCGGGACATTTAGGGGGGGAGCTTTCTTT.

V gene TRBV9 combines with J gene TRBJ2-2, with a weak D call TRBD1 (5 bases). CDR1 and CDR2 from the germline V gene are SGDLS and YYNGEE. The CDR3 runs 14 residues. V shed 3 bases and J shed 1 base, with 7 bases lying between them. The CDR3 bases are TGTGCCAGCAGCGCCGGACAGAACACCGGGGAGCTGTTTTTT. Its translation is CASSAGQNTGELFF.

This sequence joins TRBV6-4 and TRBJ1-4, with D uncertain. This CDR3 spans 16 amino acids. Between the trimmed V and J ends, which lost 0 bases and 6 bases, there was a span of 14 bases. Germline CDR1 reads MRHNA; CDR2 reads SNTAGT. CDR3 DNA: TGTGCCAGCAGTGACTCTCGGAGGGTGGGTGATGAAAAACTGTTTTTT. As protein: CASSDSRRVGDEKLFF.

The chain links TRBV5-4 to TRBJ1-1; D is uncertain. Trimming shortened V by 6 bases and J by 1 base, and 22 bases separated the two germline ends. This CDR3 has 17 residues. In germline, CDR1 is SGHNT, CDR2 YYREEE (reference sequence). CDR3 coding DNA: TGTGCCAGCAAGGGAGGTGGGAGGGATGGTAAGAACACTGAAGCTTTCTTT. Protein: CASKGGGRDGKNTEAFF.

The rearrangement links TRBV28 to TRBJ1-2; D remains ambiguous. The CDR3 extends over 14 amino acids. With 5 bases removed from V and 3 bases from J, the gap between germline ends came to 13 bases. Germline CDR1 is MDHEN and CDR2 is SYDVKM. The CDR3 reads CASSDGSTYYGYTF. DNA for the CDR3: TGTGCCAGCAGTGATGGCAGTACCTACTATGGCTACACCTTC.

In its sample, this clone was seen a few times. The J gene is TRBJ2-3, the V gene TRBV30, with TRBD2 matching over 15 bases. The CDR3 has 20 residues. Germline CDR1 reads GTSNPN; CDR2 reads SVGIG (reference sequence). V was clipped by 1 base and J by 0 bases; unmatched bases: 11. CDR3: CAWSGGGTSGRFSSTDTQYF. The CDR3 nucleotides are TGTGCCTGGAGTGGGGGGGGGACTAGCGGGAGGTTTTCTAGCACAGATACGCAGTATTTT.

On this clone itself: The sample holds other DNA sequences that translate to the same CDR3. The chain uses TRBV4-3 and TRBJ2-1, with TRBD1 matching 11 bases. The V and J ends lost 0 bases and 3 bases, in that order; junction bases with no gene match: 1. The CDR3 extends over 16 amino acids. Per germline, CDR1 LGHNA and CDR2 YSLEER. This CDR3 reads CASSQDGTGGYNEQFF. DNA of the CDR3: TGCGCCAGCAGCCAAGATGGGACAGGGGGCTACAATGAGCAGTTCTTC.

This sequence joins TRBV19 and TRBJ1-1, with 7 bases matching TRBD1. V trimming: 0 bases; J trimming: 1 base; junction bases outside the gene matches: 5. The CDR3 sequence is 16 residues long. CDR1 and CDR2 (germline): LNHDA, SQIVND (reference sequence). CDR3 sequence: CASSIDRDRRNTEAFF. The CDR3, as DNA: TGTGCCAGTAGTATAGATAGGGACAGAAGGAACACTGAAGCTTTCTTT.

This clone was found a few times. The chain carries TRBV6-4 and TRBJ1-6; 7 nucleotides match TRBD1. V shed 6 bases and J 2 bases; nucleotides not matched to a gene: 4. Germline lookup yields CDR1 MRHNA and CDR2 SNTAGT. The length of the CDR3 is 15 residues. The CDR3 bases are TGTGCCAGCAGAACCGACAGGGCCTATAATTCACCCCTCCACTTT. Its translation: CASRTDRAYNSPLHF.

V and J are TRBV28 and TRBJ1-5; D is unclear. From germline, CDR1 is MDHEN and CDR2 SYDVKM. With 5 bases removed from V and 4 bases from J, the gap between germline ends came to 3 bases. The CDR3 is made up of 11 amino acids. The CDR3 spells CASSLNQPQHF. The CDR3 DNA follows: TGTGCCAGCAGTCTAAATCAGCCCCAGCATTTT.

The V and J genes are TRBV18 and TRBJ2-7; 7 bases fit TRBD1. Germline CDR1 KGHSH, CDR2 LQKENI. Trimming removed 2 bases from V and 7 bases from J; junction bases left unmatched: 5. CDR3 length: 13 residues. The CDR3 nucleotides are TGTGCCAGCTCACCAAAGGGGGCGGGTGAGCAGTACGTC. Residues: CASSPKGAGEQYV.

This clone was counted a few times. V usage is TRBV7-2 and J usage is TRBJ1-1; the D is unclear. The CDR3 spans 14 residues. V dropped 4 bases and J dropped 0 bases, with 9 bases sitting between them. Germline V lookup: CDR1 SGHTA, CDR2 FQGNSA. This CDR3 reads CASSWSSMNTEAFF. For the CDR3, the DNA is TGTGCCAGCAGCTGGAGTAGCATGAACACTGAAGCTTTCTTT.

The V gene is TRBV23-1, the J gene TRBJ1-4; 7 bases agree with TRBD1. TRBV23-1 is recorded as an ORF, its role being uncertain. The CDR3 loop spans 19 amino acids. With V trimmed by 2 bases and J by 7 bases, 19 bases remained unmatched. This CDR3 reads CASSQPAATSGTVGEKLFF. The CDR3 coding sequence is TGCGCCAGCAGTCAACCAGCCGCGACCTCCGGGACAGTAGGTGAAAAACTGTTTTTT.

The gene calls are TRBV25-1 and TRBJ2-2, with a weak D call TRBD1 (6 bases). The CDR3 loop spans 16 amino acids. V lost 2 bases and J lost 1, with 11 bases in between. In germline, CDR1 is MGHDK, CDR2 SYGVNS. The CDR3 DNA sequence: TGTGCCAGCAGTGAAATAGGACAGAAGAACACCGGGGAGCTGTTTTTT. Protein product: CASSEIGQKNTGELFF.

This clone was detected a few times. This chain links TRBV15 with TRBJ2-3; D is perhaps TRBD1 (6 bases). The length of the CDR3 is 14 residues. CDR1 LNHNV and CDR2 YYDKDF come from the germline V gene (reference sequence). V was cut by 1 base and J by 4 bases, with 9 bases left in between. CDR3 region: CATSRGTEADTQYF. CDR3 nucleotides: TGTGCCACCAGCAGAGGGACAGAGGCAGATACGCAGTATTTT. The variable domain in full, with the rest retrieved from reference TRBV15 and TRBJ2-3, is DAMVIQNPRYQVTQFGKPVTLSCSQTLNHNVMYWYQQKSSQAPKLLFHYYDKDFNNEADTPDNFQSRRPNTSFCFLDIRSPGLGDTAMYLCATSRGTEADTQYFGPGTRLTVL.

This chain joins TRBV19 and TRBJ1-2; 7 bases align to TRBD1. Germline V gene data show CDR1 as LNHDA and CDR2 as SQIVND (reference sequence). The CDR3 extends over 15 amino acids. V lost 4 bases, J lost 8 bases, and 13 bases stayed unmatched. The CDR3 sequence: CASSSSRDSNRGYTF. CDR3 nucleotides: TGTGCCAGTAGTAGTTCTAGGGACAGCAACAGGGGCTACACCTTC. Full variable domain (outside the CDR3, taken from reference TRBV19 and TRBJ1-2): DGGITQSPKYLFRKEGQNVTLSCEQNLNHDAMYWYRQDPGQGLRLIYYSQIVNDFQKGDIAEGYSVSREKKESFPLTVTSAQKNPTAFYLCASSSSRDSNRGYTFGSGTRLTVV.

This clone has more than one count but fewer than ten. V is TRBV6-4 and J is TRBJ2-2, with 9 bases aligning to TRBD2. The CDR3 contains 16 residues. The V and J ends lost 4 bases and 4 bases, in that order; junction bases with no gene match: 7. Germline V gene lookup returns CDR1 MRHNA and CDR2 SNTAGT. For the CDR3, the DNA is TGTGCCAGCAGTGCTGCTCCAGCGGGAGGCACCGGGGAGCTGTTTTTT. It translates to CASSAAPAGGTGELFF.